This TCR beta chain was captured in a study of blood T cell repertoires in COVID-19. The wider study: Material from acute and convalescent COVID-19 was sourced from the United States, Italy and Spain. The cDNA or gDNA used as material had been derived from T cells, B-cell-depleted T cells, or PBMCs.

The table came from immunoSEQ multiplex PCR; TCRdb's copy has only in-frame clones and leaves some out. The sample contains roughly 110,000 clones, 90% to 95% of which appear only once. The CDR3 extends over 14 amino acids. In germline, CDR1 is WSHSY, CDR2 SAAADI. V gave up 3 bases and J gave up 7 bases, with 10 bases separating them. The sequence was obtained from a woman aged 25 to 39 with acute or convalescent COVID-19. This rearrangement joins TRBV10-2 to TRBJ1-6; D is uncertain. Sequences were obtained from peripheral blood. The CDR3 DNA reads as TGCGCCAGCAGTGAAGCGGGTATCAATTCACCCCTCCACTTT. Protein sequence: CASSEAGINSPLHF.